This T cell receptor (beta chain) was recovered during a study of T cell changes during pregnancy in multiple sclerosis. Here immunoSEQ multiplex PCR was the method, and the copy in TCRdb shows in-frame clones only, minus some. The table shows around 26,000 clones, with roughly 86% occurring only once. The germline V gene encodes CDR1 MNHNS and CDR2 SASEGT. V shed 1 base, J shed 0 bases, and the junction held 0 bases outside the gene matches. There are 14 residues in the CDR3. This receptor was obtained from a female donor in good health, enrolled as a control in a pregnancy study. The specimen comprised CD8+ T cells from peripheral blood mononuclear cells, sampled in the first trimester of pregnancy. This sequence joins TRBV6-1 and TRBJ2-7; 7 bases align to TRBD1. The CDR3 reads CASSEGDSSYEQYF. In DNA form, the CDR3 reads TGTGCCAGCAGTGAAGGGGACAGCTCCTACGAGCAGTACTTC.